The clone carrying this T cell receptor beta chain was observed a few times. This record belongs to a study of cytomegalovirus exposure and HLA in healthy donors. The PCR used 60 Vbeta and 13 Jbeta primers. Clones were read by immunoSEQ multiplex PCR, and TCRdb kept only the in-frame ones, dropping some. The sample has approximately 150,000 clones, roughly four fifths seen once. The germline V gene encodes CDR1 MNHEY and CDR2 SMNVEV (reference sequence). The V end lost 4 bases, the J end lost 2 bases, and 12 bases lay between the germline ends. The CDR3 is 14 amino acids. What was sequenced was PBMCs. This receptor was taken from an older woman in good health and CMV-seronegative. This rearrangement joins TRBV27 to TRBJ2-7; unclear D gene. CDR3 amino acids: CASSSRVNTYEQYF. The CDR3 bases are TGTGCCAGCAGTTCCCGGGTCAATACCTACGAGCAGTACTTC.